The 25 T cell receptor beta chains given below trace back to one sample, sequenced in a study of OX40 agonist ivuxolimab in advanced cancers. Sequencing was performed with immunoSEQ multiplex PCR; in TCRdb, only in-frame clones are kept and a portion is missing. The top ten hold around 2% of the sample, which has 55,000 to 70,000 clones, over 70% seen once. Sequencing was performed on CD4+ or CD8+ T cells sorted from blood, taken in a trial of the OX40 agonist ivuxolimab. These receptors originate from an adult with an advanced solid tumor such as melanoma, head and neck, liver or kidney cancer.

The chain employs TRBV11-2 and TRBJ2-5, with 8 bases fitting TRBD1. CDR3 length: 16 residues. The germline V gene has CDR1 SGHAT and CDR2 FQNNGV. Trimming cost V 2 bases and J 5 bases; bases outside gene matches: 10. CDR3 nucleotides: TGTGCCAGCAGCTTAACCCGGACAGGGAAAGCGGAGACCCAGTACTTC. The encoded protein is CASSLTRTGKAETQYF.

The rearrangement joins TRBV9 to TRBJ1-2, with TRBD1 as a possible D gene (5 bases). V dropped 0 bases and J dropped 6 bases, with 12 bases sitting between them. Germline assignment: CDR1 SGDLS and CDR2 YYNGEE. The CDR3 is 14 residues long. CDR3 nucleotide sequence: TGTGCCAGCAGCGTAGCGGGGCTAAAGGATGGCTACACCTTC. Protein sequence: CASSVAGLKDGYTF.

This chain links TRBV4-1 with TRBJ1-5; 7 bases are a match to TRBD1. V was clipped by 2 bases and J by 5 bases; unmatched bases: 9. From germline, CDR1 is MGHRA and CDR2 YSYEKL. The CDR3 covers 16 residues. CDR3 loop: CASSQPRQGRYQPQHF. CDR3 nucleotides: TGCGCCAGCAGCCAACCCAGACAGGGCAGGTATCAGCCCCAGCATTTT.

The chain is built from TRBV18 and TRBJ1-1; D is uncertain. V lost 3 bases, J lost 1 base, and 9 bases lay in between. The CDR3 is made up of 14 amino acids. Germline-derived CDR1 and CDR2 are KGHSH and LQKENI. In nucleotides, the CDR3 is TGTGCCAGCTCACCCGGAGTATCGAACACTGAAGCTTTCTTT. Translated, it gives CASSPGVSNTEAFF.

V gene TRBV7-9 combines with J gene TRBJ1-5, with unresolved D. CDR1 and CDR2 from the germline V gene are SEHNR and FQNEAQ (reference sequence). V lost 1 base to trimming and J lost 5 bases, with 6 bases between them. This CDR3 has 13 amino acids. The CDR3: CASSLGTDQPQHF. CDR3 nucleotides: TGTGCCAGCAGCTTAGGCACCGATCAGCCCCAGCATTTT.

The chain joins TRBV7-2 to TRBJ2-5; D not certain. Germline values: CDR1 SGHTA, CDR2 FQGNSA. V was shortened by 1 base and J by 5 bases, with 5 bases between the two germline ends. This CDR3 comprises 12 residues. CDR3 DNA: TGTGCCAGCAGCTTAGACTGGGAGACCCAGTACTTC. Protein: CASSLDWETQYF.

About this clone itself: Different DNA sequences within this sample yield the same CDR3. The chain links TRBV7-3 to TRBJ2-1; TRBD2 matches at 14 bases. This CDR3 is built from 16 residues. The trim removed 4 bases at V and 6 bases at J, leaving 5 bases unmatched. CDR1 SGHTA and CDR2 FQGTGA come from the germline V gene. This CDR3 reads CASSSPTSGRVNEQFF. CDR3 bases: TGTGCCAGCAGCTCCCCGACTAGCGGGAGGGTCAATGAGCAGTTCTTC.

This clone was seen just once. DNA of the CDR3: TGCGCCAGCAGCTTGACTAGCGGGGGGATCTCCTACGAGCAGTACTTC. Encoded protein: CASSLTSGGISYEQYF. The chain recombines TRBV5-1 with TRBJ2-7; 12 nucleotides align to TRBD2. Per the germline V gene, CDR1 is SGHRS and CDR2 is YFSETQ. The CDR3 is made up of 16 amino acids. Trimming cost V 1 base and J 0 bases; bases outside gene matches: 2.

The chain couples TRBV11-2 to TRBJ1-6; no firm D call. Trimming took 7 bases from V and 6 from J, leaving 10 bases between them. Per germline, CDR1 SGHAT and CDR2 FQNNGV. There are 13 residues in the CDR3. CDR3: CASTSDVNSPLHF. DNA of the CDR3: TGTGCCAGCACCTCCGATGTTAATTCACCCCTCCACTTT.

The chain is built from TRBV6-1 and TRBJ2-1; tentatively, D is TRBD1 or TRBD2 (5 bases each). The CDR3 length is 15 residues. V dropped 7 bases and J dropped 8 bases, with 21 bases sitting between them. Germline values: CDR1 MNHNS, CDR2 SASEGT. The CDR3 loop is CASTEGSLGTDEQFF. The CDR3 region has the DNA TGTGCCAGCACCGAGGGCAGTCTTGGGACGGATGAGCAGTTCTTC.

CDR3 protein: CASSSRQEPQHF. The CDR3 nucleotides read TGTGCCAGTAGTAGCAGGCAGGAGCCCCAGCATTTT. The chain combines TRBV19 with TRBJ1-5; D remains ambiguous. The CDR3 has 12 residues. V was pared by 4 bases and J by 8 bases, with 9 bases between. Germline CDR1 is LNHDA and CDR2 is SQIVND (reference sequence).

V is TRBV27 and J is TRBJ2-5, with 9 bases matching TRBD2. CDR3 size: 14 residues. Unmatched junction bases numbered 7, after V lost 6 bases and J lost 5 bases. Germline loops: CDR1 MNHEY, CDR2 SMNVEV (reference sequence). The CDR3 nucleotides read TGTGCCAGCAGGAGAGCTAGCGGGATGGAGACCCAGTACTTC. Its translation: CASRRASGMETQYF.

The V and J genes are TRBV4-1 and TRBJ2-3; 13 bases map to TRBD2. Germline V gene sequence: CDR1 MGHRA, CDR2 YSYEKL. J gave up 2 bases and V 5 bases, and 7 bases lay outside the gene matches. The CDR3 spans 17 residues. The CDR3 reads CASSTRTSGGYTDTQYF. The CDR3 DNA sequence: TGCGCCAGCAGCACCCGGACTAGCGGGGGCTACACAGATACGCAGTATTTT.

The DNA for the CDR3 is TGTGCCAGCCTGAGCAACTACGAGCAGTACTTC. Amino acid sequence: CASLSNYEQYF. This chain connects TRBV28 to TRBJ2-7, with D hard to call. V shed 8 bases and J shed 3 bases, with 8 bases lying between them. In germline, CDR1 is MDHEN, CDR2 SYDVKM. The CDR3 consists of 11 residues.

The chain couples TRBV19 to TRBJ1-2; weak D call: TRBD1 (6 bases). CDR3 size: 13 residues. Deletions cut 3 bases from V and 7 bases from J, with 12 bases between. CDR1 and CDR2 from the germline V gene are LNHDA and SQIVND (reference sequence). CDR3 DNA: TGTGCCAGTAGTATTCCCCACAGGGTTGGCTACACCTTC. It codes for CASSIPHRVGYTF. The entire variable domain, with the rest obtained from reference TRBV19 and TRBJ1-2, is as follows: DGGITQSPKYLFRKEGQNVTLSCEQNLNHDAMYWYRQDPGQGLRLIYYSQIVNDFQKGDIAEGYSVSREKKESFPLTVTSAQKNPTAFYLCASSIPHRVGYTFGSGTRLTVV.

The gene calls are TRBV18 and TRBJ1-5; D not certain. Germline CDR1 is KGHSH and CDR2 is LQKENI. The CDR3 consists of 15 residues. V was clipped by 6 bases and J by 0 bases, with 12 bases between them. CDR3 nucleotide sequence: TGTGCCAGCTCCCAATGGGGAGGTAGCAATCAGCCCCAGCATTTT. Its protein product is CASSQWGGSNQPQHF. The variable domain in full, with the rest retrieved from reference TRBV18 and TRBJ1-5, is NAGVMQNPRHLVRRRGQEARLRCSPMKGHSHVYWYRQLPEEGLKFMVYLQKENIIDESGMPKERFSAEFPKEGPSILRIQQVVRGDSAAYFCASSQWGGSNQPQHFGDGTRLSIL.

This clone was observed a single time. CDR3 nucleotides: TGTGCCAGCAGTTACTCGACAGGAGCGGATGAGCAGTTCTTC. Protein sequence: CASSYSTGADEQFF. The chain recombines TRBV6-5 with TRBJ2-1, with a tentative D call TRBD1 (6 bases). The V end lost 0 bases, the J end lost 8 bases, and 11 bases lay between the germline ends. CDR1 is MNHEY, CDR2 SVGAGI, per germline. The CDR3 contains 14 residues.

The CDR3 region is CASSLGGQRIVNTEAFF. The CDR3 bases are TGCGCCAGCAGCTTGGGGGGGCAGCGTATTGTGAACACTGAAGCTTTCTTT. This sequence joins TRBV5-1 and TRBJ1-1; tentative D call: TRBD1 (6 bases). The CDR3 totals 17 residues. Germline V gene data show CDR1 as SGHRS and CDR2 as YFSETQ. V shed 0 bases and J shed 0 bases, with 15 bases lying between them. Filled out from reference TRBV5-1 and TRBJ1-1, the complete variable domain reads KAGVTQTPRYLIKTRGQQVTLSCSPISGHRSVSWYQQTPGQGLQFLFEYFSETQRNKGNFPGRFSGRQFSNSRSEMNVSTLELGDSALYLCASSLGGQRIVNTEAFFGQGTRLTVV.

This clone was detected a few times. The chain has TRBV30 and TRBJ1-1, with D possibly being TRBD1 (5 bases). The germline V and J ends were trimmed by 3 bases and 3 bases, with 11 bases remaining between them. CDR1 and CDR2 from the germline V gene are GTSNPN and SVGIG (reference sequence). The CDR3 runs 13 residues. The CDR3 sequence is CAWRTRGDTEAFF. Written as DNA, the CDR3 is TGTGCCTGGAGGACCCGAGGGGACACTGAAGCTTTCTTT.

The genes are TRBV5-4 and TRBJ2-7, with TRBD1 matching over 7 bases. Germline CDR1 and CDR2: SGHNT and YYREEE (reference sequence). V lost 0 bases and J lost 0; bases outside the gene matches: 6. This CDR3 has 16 amino acids. DNA for the CDR3: TGTGCCAGCAGCTTGGGGGCAGGGGGAAACTCCTACGAGCAGTACTTC. It yields the protein CASSLGAGGNSYEQYF.

This clone was recorded a few times. The chain employs TRBV19 and TRBJ2-5, with 11 bases aligning to TRBD1. Germline assignment: CDR1 LNHDA and CDR2 SQIVND (reference sequence). J gave up 5 bases and V 1 base, and 6 bases lay outside the gene matches. The CDR3 is 16 amino acids. CDR3 sequence reads: CASSIGWTGGGETQYF. The CDR3 coding sequence is TGTGCCAGTAGTATAGGATGGACAGGGGGCGGTGAGACCCAGTACTTC.

The rearrangement uses TRBV9 and TRBJ2-2; D uncertain. V was pared by 0 bases and J by 6 bases, with 3 bases between. The CDR3 extends over 12 amino acids. Germline V lookup: CDR1 SGDLS, CDR2 YYNGEE. The chain's CDR3 is CASSVVAGELFF. The CDR3 DNA sequence: TGTGCCAGCAGCGTAGTGGCCGGGGAGCTGTTTTTT.

This rearrangement joins TRBV6-6 to TRBJ2-1, with D tentatively TRBD1 (6 bases). Germline lookup yields CDR1 MNHNY and CDR2 SVGAGI (reference sequence). The V and J ends lost 5 bases and 10 bases respectively, with 12 bases between them. The CDR3 has 12 amino acids. The DNA of the CDR3 is TGTGCCAGCAGTATCGGACAGCGCGAGCAGTTCTTC. Translating gives CASSIGQREQFF.

The J gene is TRBJ1-6, the V gene TRBV5-4; D is undetermined. Germline assignment: CDR1 SGHNT and CDR2 YYREEE (reference sequence). Trimming took off 5 bases at V and 5 bases at J, with 5 bases between the two ends. The CDR3 consists of 12 residues. The CDR3 region is CASRMNNSPLHF. In DNA form, the CDR3 reads TGTGCCAGCAGGATGAATAATTCACCCCTCCACTTT.

The chain uses TRBV2 and TRBJ1-1, with D hard to call. The CDR3 is made up of 14 amino acids. CDR1 is SNHLY, CDR2 FYNNEI, per germline. V was cut by 4 bases and J by 1 base, with 10 bases left in between. In DNA, the CDR3 is TGTGCCAGCAGTGTCAACAGACAGAACACTGAAGCTTTCTTT. Its translation: CASSVNRQNTEAFF.